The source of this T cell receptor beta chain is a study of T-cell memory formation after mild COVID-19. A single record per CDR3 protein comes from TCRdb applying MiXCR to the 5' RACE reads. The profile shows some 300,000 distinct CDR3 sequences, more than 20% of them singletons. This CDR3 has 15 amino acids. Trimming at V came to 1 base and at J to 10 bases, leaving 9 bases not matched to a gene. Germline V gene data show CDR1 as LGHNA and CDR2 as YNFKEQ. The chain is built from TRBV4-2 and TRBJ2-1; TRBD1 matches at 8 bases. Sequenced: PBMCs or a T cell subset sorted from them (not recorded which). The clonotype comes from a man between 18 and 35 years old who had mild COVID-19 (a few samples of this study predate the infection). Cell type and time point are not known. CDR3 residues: CASSQALTGGREQFF. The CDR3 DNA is TGTGCCAGCAGCCAAGCTCTCACAGGGGGTCGGGAGCAGTTCTTC.